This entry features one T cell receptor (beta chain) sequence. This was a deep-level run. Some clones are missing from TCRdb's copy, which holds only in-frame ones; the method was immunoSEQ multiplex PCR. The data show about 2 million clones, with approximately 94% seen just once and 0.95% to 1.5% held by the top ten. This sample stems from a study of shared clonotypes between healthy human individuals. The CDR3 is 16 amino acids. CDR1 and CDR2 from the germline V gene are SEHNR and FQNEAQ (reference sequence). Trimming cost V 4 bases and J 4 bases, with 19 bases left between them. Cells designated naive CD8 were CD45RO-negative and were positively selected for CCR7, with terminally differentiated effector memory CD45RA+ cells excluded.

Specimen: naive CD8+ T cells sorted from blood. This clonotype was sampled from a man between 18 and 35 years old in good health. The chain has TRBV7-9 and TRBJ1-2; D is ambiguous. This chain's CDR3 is CASSSPLGGRSYGYTF. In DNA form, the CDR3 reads TGTGCCAGCAGCTCACCCCTTGGTGGCAGGAGCTATGGCTACACCTTC.